This TCR beta chain was obtained from a study of blood T cell repertoires in COVID-19. Across the study: Samples came from the United States, Italy and Spain, spanning acute and convalescent COVID-19.

This clone was counted once. Trimming stripped 7 bases from V and 0 bases from J, with 14 bases between. The CDR3 is 14 amino acids. Per the germline V gene, CDR1 is SGHRS and CDR2 is YFSETQ. Assay: immunoSEQ multiplex PCR; the TCRdb copy retains only in-frame clones and omits some. Of 220,000 or so clones listed, more than 85% were seen once; the top ten hold approximately 0.77%. Sequencing was performed on peripheral blood. This clonotype was sampled from a man aged 55-75 years with COVID-19, enrolled during active disease. The chain has TRBV5-1 and TRBJ2-7, with D hard to call. The DNA of the CDR3 is TGCGCCAGCCATGCTGGGCAGAGCTCCTACGAGCAGTACTTC. It specifies CASHAGQSSYEQYF.